This T cell receptor beta chain was retrieved from a study of graft-versus-host responses after intestinal transplantation. Regarding this clone: Its matching antigen is unknown. The same CDR3 is also encoded by other DNA sequences in this sample.

Some clones are missing from TCRdb's copy, which holds only in-frame ones; the method was immunoSEQ multiplex PCR. Among some 93,000 clones, more than 85% were seen once, and the ten largest hold approximately 0.5%. J gave up 0 bases and V 6 bases, and 1 base lay outside the gene matches. The CDR3 is 15 residues long. Germline-derived CDR1 and CDR2 are LNHDA and SQIVND (reference sequence). The sequence came from a human donor who received an intestinal transplant. The sequenced sample was unstimulated CD8+ T cells sorted from spleen or lymph node cells, obtained before intestinal transplant. This chain links TRBV19 with TRBJ2-6, with 8 bases identical to TRBD1. CDR3 nucleotide sequence: TGTGCCAGTAGGGACAGGGACTCTGGGGCCAACGTCCTGACTTTC. Residues: CASRDRDSGANVLTF.